What follows are 11 T cell receptor beta chains derived from one specimen sequenced in a study of regulatory T cells in long-lasting Graves disease. Sequencing libraries for TCR beta were prepared with iRepertoire HTBI primers and Arm-PCR of CDR3 regions. TCRdb re-analysed the multiplex PCR reads in MiXCR, keeping a single row per CDR3 protein. The repertoire holds about 370,000 distinct CDR3 sequences, with around 16% as singletons. Regarding time point: newly diagnosed GD, antithyroid drugs for less than 3 months. With RNA extracted from PBMCs as input, the TCR library was made. Material: peripheral blood mononuclear cells (PBMCs), obtained at new diagnosis, from a patient treated with antithyroid drugs. The receptors originated from a female donor with Graves disease.

V and J are TRBV5-4 and TRBJ1-2; no clear D. The CDR3 is 14 amino acids. Between the trimmed V and J ends, which lost 0 bases and 7 bases, there was a span of 13 bases. Germline-derived CDR1 and CDR2 are SGHNT and YYREEE (reference sequence). The CDR3 here is CASSLDGFKVGYTF. Here the CDR3 DNA reads TGTGCCAGCAGCTTGGACGGGTTTAAGGTTGGCTACACCTTC.

This clonotype was recorded a few times. The chain links TRBV12-5 to TRBJ1-2, with TRBD1 as a possible D gene (5 bases). Per germline, CDR1 LGHNT and CDR2 FRNRAP. There are 14 residues in the CDR3. Trimming stripped 6 bases from V and 4 bases from J, with 15 bases between. Written as DNA, the CDR3 is TGTGCTAGTGGAGGGGAGGGAGGGCTCTATGGCTACACCTTC. It is translated as CASGGEGGLYGYTF.

This clonotype appeared a few times. V and J are TRBV20-1 and TRBJ2-7; 7 bases are a match to TRBD2. The CDR3 consists of 14 residues. Trimming cost V 2 bases and J 4 bases; bases outside gene matches: 8. Looked up from germline, CDR1 is DFQATT and CDR2 is SNEGSKA (reference sequence). CDR3 sequence reads: CSARTLGLTYEQYF. CDR3 bases: TGCAGTGCTAGAACCCTGGGACTAACATACGAGCAGTACTTC.

There are many counts of this clonotype. This rearrangement joins TRBV3-1 to TRBJ2-1; 8 nucleotides align to TRBD2. Trimming removed 0 bases from V and 0 bases from J; junction bases left unmatched: 4. Looked up from germline, CDR1 is LGHDT and CDR2 is YNNKEL (reference sequence). This CDR3 has 17 residues. The chain's CDR3 is CASSQEGGGFSYNEQFF. The CDR3 nucleotides read TGTGCCAGCAGCCAAGAAGGCGGGGGGTTCTCCTACAATGAGCAGTTCTTC.

This clonotype appeared a few times. V and J are TRBV7-3 and TRBJ2-1; 9 bases agree with TRBD2. Trimming at V came to 3 bases and at J to 10 bases, leaving 4 bases not matched to a gene. The V gene's germline CDR1 is SGHTA and CDR2 FQGTGA. The length of the CDR3 is 13 residues. DNA of the CDR3: TGTGCCAGCAGCTTTGGTACTAGCGGGGAGCAGTTCTTC. Translated: CASSFGTSGEQFF.

The J gene is TRBJ1-3, the V gene TRBV10-3; a weak D match, TRBD1 (6 bases). The CDR3 sequence is 15 residues long. Between the trimmed V and J ends, which lost 5 bases and 4 bases, there was a span of 15 bases. CDR1 ENHRY and CDR2 SYGVKD come from the germline V gene. The CDR3 loop is CAISSGQLRGNTIYF. As DNA, the CDR3 is TGTGCCATCAGTTCCGGACAGCTACGAGGAAACACCATATATTTT.

The table lists this clonotype with a few counts. The chain couples TRBV6-5 to TRBJ2-7, with 9 bases lining up with TRBD1. The CDR3 contains 16 residues. Germline V gene sequence: CDR1 MNHEY, CDR2 SVGAGI. Unmatched junction bases numbered 8, after V lost 2 bases and J lost 3 bases. Here the CDR3 reads CASSYTQGALLYEQYF. CDR3 DNA: TGTGCCAGCAGTTACACACAGGGGGCCCTCCTCTACGAGCAGTACTTC.

V usage is TRBV5-1 and J usage is TRBJ1-4, with unresolved D. Per germline, CDR1 SGHRS and CDR2 YFSETQ. Trimming shortened V by 5 bases and J by 7 bases, and 15 bases separated the two germline ends. This CDR3 is built from 14 residues. This CDR3 is CASRIADGSEKLFF. The CDR3 DNA sequence: TGCGCCAGCAGAATCGCGGACGGGAGTGAAAAACTGTTTTTT.

This clonotype was seen many times. The chain couples TRBV2 to TRBJ1-2; D ambiguous. Between the trimmed V and J ends, which lost 6 bases and 4 bases, there was a span of 15 bases. Germline loops: CDR1 SNHLY, CDR2 FYNNEI. The CDR3 spans 14 residues. The CDR3, as DNA: TGTGCCAGCAGGGACGATGGAAGTGCCTATGGCTACACCTTC. As protein: CASRDDGSAYGYTF.

This clonotype occurred many times. J is TRBJ1-4 and V is TRBV13, with 12 bases lining up with TRBD1. Germline trimming cut 5 bases from V and 6 bases from J; bases unmatched to any gene: 13. CDR1 PRHDT and CDR2 FYEKMQ come from the germline V gene (reference sequence). The CDR3 totals 18 residues. The CDR3 nucleotides read TGTGCCAGCAGCCCTTTAGGGGGACAGGGGGCGCAGTATGAAAAACTGTTTTTT. It is translated as CASSPLGGQGAQYEKLFF. Complete variable domain (other parts from reference TRBV13 and TRBJ1-4): AAGVIQSPRHLIKEKRETATLKCYPIPRHDTVYWYQQGPGQDPQFLISFYEKMQSDKGSIPDRFSAQQFSDYHSELNMSSLELGDSALYFCASSPLGGQGAQYEKLFFGSGTQLSVL.

This clonotype appeared many times. This sequence joins TRBV24-1 and TRBJ2-1; TRBD1 matches at 9 bases. J was trimmed by 8 bases and V by 3 bases; bases with no gene match: 4. Germline loops: CDR1 KGHDR, CDR2 SFDVKD. The CDR3 length is 14 residues. CDR3 nucleotides: TGTGCCACCAGTGATCGGGACAGGGTCGATGAGCAGTTCTTC. The encoded protein is CATSDRDRVDEQFF.